The rows below give T cell receptor beta chains drawn from one sample of a study of shared clonotypes between healthy human individuals. Assay: immunoSEQ multiplex PCR; the TCRdb copy retains only in-frame clones and omits some. The repertoire has 560,000 or so clones, roughly 96% of them found once; the top ten carry about 0.12%. The sample was naive CD8+ T cells sorted from blood. The receptor set was obtained from a woman aged 25 to 39 in good health. Both conserved end residues are part of each CDR3. The D gene is left open where the match is weak. Only part of the rows carry a size: once, few, many, or a class if the clone is expanded.

j_call d_call cdr3_length v_call clone_size cdr3_nt cdr3_aa
TRBJ2-7 TRBD2 19 TRBV28 once TGTGCCAGCACAACACAAGCGGGGACTAGCGGGAGTAGTTTCGACGAGCAGTACTTC CASTTQAGTSGSSFDEQYF
TRBJ2-7 - 12 TRBV27 - TGTGCCAGCATGGCGGCAACCTACGAGCAGTACTTC CASMAATYEQYF
TRBJ2-7 - 13 TRBV19 - TGTGCCAGTAGTATCCGGGGAGGCTACGAGCAGTACTTC CASSIRGGYEQYF
TRBJ2-3 - 13 TRBV5-1 - TGCGCCAGCAGCTTGGATCAGCCAGATACGCAGTATTTT CASSLDQPDTQYF
TRBJ2-7 TRBD2 15 TRBV28 - TGTGCCAGCAGTTTTCTTCTAGCGGGGGCTCCCGAGCAGTACTTC CASSFLLAGAPEQYF
TRBJ2-7 - 14 TRBV6-1 - TGTGCCAGCAGTGAAACGGTTAGCTCCTACGAGCAGTACTTC CASSETVSSYEQYF
TRBJ2-7 - 14 TRBV7-9 once TGTGCCAGCAGCTTAACAGGGAAGACGAGCGAGCAGTACTTC CASSLTGKTSEQYF
TRBJ1-5 - 16 TRBV4-2 - TGTGCCAGCAGTCCCCCGGGGGCTTCGAGCAATCAGCCCCAGCATTTT CASSPPGASSNQPQHF
TRBJ1-2 - 18 TRBV7-9 - TGTGCCAGCAGCTCCCGGGCCAGGCGGGACACCCGAAACTATGGCTACACCTTC CASSSRARRDTRNYGYTF
TRBJ2-7 - 17 TRBV5-1 once TGCGCCAGCAGCACAACCCTGGGGGCAGCCTTTTCCTACGAGCAGTACTTC CASSTTLGAAFSYEQYF
TRBJ1-1 TRBD1 15 TRBV11-2 - TGTGCCAGCAGCTTATCAGGGGGCTCGTACACTGAAGCTTTCTTT CASSLSGGSYTEAFF
TRBJ2-1 - 14 TRBV19 - TGTGCCAGTAGTGCGGAGCTAGCCGTCAATGAGCAGTTCTTC CASSAELAVNEQFF
TRBJ1-1 - 15 TRBV28 - TGTGCCAGCAGTAATATCAGGGGTTCGAACACTGAAGCTTTCTTT CASSNIRGSNTEAFF
TRBJ2-7 TRBD1 15 TRBV29-1 - TGCAGCGTTGAAGAAGGCCAGGGGGTGATATACGAGCAGTACTTC CSVEEGQGVIYEQYF
TRBJ2-1 TRBD2 18 TRBV19 - TGTGCCAGTAGTATAGGCTCCCTAAGGAGCGGGAAAGGTCATGAGCAGTTCTTC CASSIGSLRSGKGHEQFF
TRBJ2-1 - 14 TRBV28 - TGTGCCAGCAGTTTTCGTCCATTGAGCAATGAGCAGTTCTTC CASSFRPLSNEQFF
TRBJ2-7 - 13 TRBV5-6 - TGTGCCAGCAGCCACGGGGGTGGCTACGAGCAGTACTTC CASSHGGGYEQYF
TRBJ2-1 - 15 TRBV28 - TGTGCCAGCAGTTTTTCTTTACTGTCCTACAATGAGCAGTTCTTC CASSFSLLSYNEQFF
TRBJ2-3 TRBD2 16 TRBV2 - TGTGCCAGCAGTGAGGAGGCGGGAGTGGGGGAGGATACGCAGTATTTT CASSEEAGVGEDTQYF
TRBJ2-7 - 15 TRBV27 - TGTGCCAGCAGTCCCCTTCCCCGGGATTCCTACGAGCAGTACTTC CASSPLPRDSYEQYF
TRBJ2-7 TRBD2 16 TRBV29-1 - TGCAGCGTTGAAGACGGGTTGACTAGCGGGATCTACGAGCAGTACTTC CSVEDGLTSGIYEQYF
TRBJ2-1 - 12 TRBV13 - TGTGCCAGCAGCTTAGGGCTCACTGAGCAGTTCTTC CASSLGLTEQFF
TRBJ2-1 - 17 TRBV27 - TGTGCCAGCAGTTTGGGTCCAGGGACACCTCAATACAATGAGCAGTTCTTC CASSLGPGTPQYNEQFF
TRBJ1-2 - 12 TRBV6-5 - TGTGCCAGCTATGCAGGTCCCGGGGGCTACACCTTC CASYAGPGGYTF
TRBJ1-5 - 14 TRBV19 - TGTGCCAGCGAAGACTGGACTAGCAATCAGCCCCAGCATTTT CASEDWTSNQPQHF
TRBJ2-1 - 14 TRBV29-1 - TGCAGCGCCGGGGGTAGCCAGATTTACAATGAGCAGTTCTTC CSAGGSQIYNEQFF
TRBJ2-7 - 14 TRBV27 - TGTGCCAGCAGTATAGGACAACGAGGCTACGAGCAGTACTTC CASSIGQRGYEQYF
TRBJ2-2 TRBD2 12 TRBV4-1 - TGCGCCAGCAGCGGACTAGCCGGGGAGCTGTTTTTT CASSGLAGELFF
TRBJ1-1 - 19 TRBV7-8 - TGTGCCAGCAGCTTAGCCGCACGGGGGACACCTAAAGGGAACACTGAAGCTTTCTTT CASSLAARGTPKGNTEAFF
TRBJ2-3 - 14 TRBV7-6 once TGTGCCAGCAGCTTTTGGGAGGGCACAGATACGCAGTATTTT CASSFWEGTDTQYF
TRBJ2-7 TRBD2 20 TRBV27 once TGTGCCAGCACTCAACCCTCGACTAGCGGGAGGGCCCTTATCTCCTACGAGCAGTACTTC CASTQPSTSGRALISYEQYF
TRBJ2-1 - 17 TRBV14 - TGTGCCAGCAGCCAAGGTTCTAGGACAGCCATCTACAATGAGCAGTTCTTC CASSQGSRTAIYNEQFF
TRBJ2-1 - 14 TRBV27 - TGTGCCAGCAGTTTATCGGGACGTTACAATGAGCAGTTCTTC CASSLSGRYNEQFF
TRBJ2-2 - 14 TRBV7-6 - TGTGCCAGCAGCCCCTCTCGGGCCGCCGGGGAGCTGTTTTTT CASSPSRAAGELFF
TRBJ2-4 - 14 TRBV29-1 - TGCAGCGTAGCTCCCAGGGGGGGAGAGGACATTCAGTACTTC CSVAPRGGEDIQYF
TRBJ2-3 TRBD2 15 TRBV28 - TGTGCCAGCAGTTCCGAGACTAGCGCTTCAGATACGCAGTATTTT CASSSETSASDTQYF
TRBJ1-1 - 13 TRBV6-5 - TGTGCCAGCAGTGAAAACTTTTGGGCTGAAGCTTTCTTT CASSENFWAEAFF
TRBJ1-3 - 16 TRBV9 - TGTGCCAGCAGCGTAGAAGTGGGGGTCTCTGGAAACACCATATATTTT CASSVEVGVSGNTIYF
TRBJ2-7 TRBD2 15 TRBV19 - TGTGCCAGTAGTTCTAAAGCGGGGAACGGATACGAGCAGTACTTC CASSSKAGNGYEQYF
TRBJ2-2 TRBD2 16 TRBV5-1 - TGCGCCAGCAGCTTGTTGCTAGCGGGGGACAGCGGGGAGCTGTTTTTT CASSLLLAGDSGELFF
TRBJ2-7 - 13 TRBV28 - TGTGCCAGCAGTTTATATGGGGTCTACGAGCAGTACTTC CASSLYGVYEQYF
TRBJ2-7 - 14 TRBV29-1 - TGCAGCGTTGAGGTGGTCGGATCCTCCTACGAGCAGTACTTC CSVEVVGSSYEQYF